The 22 T cell receptor beta chains in this list originate from one sample, sequenced in a study of blood T cell repertoires in COVID-19. Profiled with immunoSEQ multiplex PCR; TCRdb holds only in-frame clones, not every one. The sample has roughly 250,000 clones; about nine tenths are singletons. The sample taken for sequencing was PBMCs or T cells enriched from blood (not recorded which). These receptors were collected from a human donor in a cohort exposed to, infected with or recovered from COVID-19 (not recorded which). The donor label of this sample is uncertain.

V gene TRBV7-2 combines with J gene TRBJ2-2; 10 bases align to TRBD2. V gave up 5 bases and J gave up 9 bases; unmatched junction bases: 12. CDR3 length: 16 residues. Looked up from germline, CDR1 is SGHTA and CDR2 is FQGNSA. The CDR3 loop reads CASSLDLAGGHRELFF. CDR3 bases: TGTGCCAGCAGCCTCGACTTAGCGGGGGGCCACCGGGAGCTGTTTTTT.

This clone was observed a few times. V is TRBV30 and J is TRBJ2-7, with a tentative D call TRBD1 (6 bases). V lost 5 bases to trimming and J lost 3 bases, with 11 bases between them. The CDR3 is 12 amino acids. Germline assignment: CDR1 GTSNPN and CDR2 SVGIG (reference sequence). In DNA, the CDR3 is TGTGCCTGGGCTCCCAGGGGCTACGAGCAGTACTTC. Protein sequence: CAWAPRGYEQYF.

Details on this clone: This sample also contains other DNA sequences that code for the same CDR3. The rearrangement links TRBV7-9 to TRBJ2-7; TRBD1 aligns across 10 bases. There are 15 residues in the CDR3. Germline V gene sequence: CDR1 SEHNR, CDR2 FQNEAQ (reference sequence). V lost 5 bases and J lost 4; bases outside the gene matches: 8. The CDR3 region has the DNA TGTGCCAGCAGCCCGCTGCCGGGACAGGGGTACGAGCAGTACTTC. Translated: CASSPLPGQGYEQYF. Full variable domain (remainder filled in from reference TRBV7-9 and TRBJ2-7): DTGVSQNPRHKITKRGQNVTFRCDPISEHNRLYWYRQTLGQGPEFLTYFQNEAQLEKSRLLSDRFSAERPKGSFSTLEIQRTEQGDSAMYLCASSPLPGQGYEQYFGPGTRLTVT.

This chain uses TRBV10-3 with TRBJ2-3, with D possibly matching TRBD2 (6 bases). Looked up from germline, CDR1 is ENHRY and CDR2 is SYGVKD. The CDR3 has 15 amino acids. V lost 7 bases, J lost 3 bases, and 17 bases lay in between. CDR3: CAINGGNDLTDTQYF. In nucleotides, the CDR3 is TGTGCCATCAATGGGGGGAACGACTTGACAGATACGCAGTATTTT.

The rearrangement joins TRBV29-1 to TRBJ1-1, with TRBD1 as a possible D gene (5 bases). V dropped 5 bases and J dropped 1 base, with 8 bases sitting between them. This CDR3 comprises 12 residues. Germline V CDR1 and CDR2: SQVTM, ANQGSEA. CDR3 coding DNA: TGCAGCGTTCCTCAGGGGAACACTGAAGCTTTCTTT. Its translation: CSVPQGNTEAFF.

The rearrangement uses TRBV13 and TRBJ1-2, with D unclear. V was cut by 5 bases and J by 5 bases, with 9 bases left in between. CDR1 PRHDT and CDR2 FYEKMQ come from the germline V gene (reference sequence). There are 12 residues in the CDR3. The DNA of the CDR3 is TGTGCCAGCAGCCCCAGAGGGTATGGCTACACCTTC. Translating it yields CASSPRGYGYTF.

As concerns this clone: This sample also contains other DNA sequences that code for the same CDR3. The J gene is TRBJ2-7, the V gene TRBV6-2 or TRBV6-3; D call uncertain. Trimming stripped 6 bases from V and 4 bases from J, with 7 bases between. Germline CDR1 reads MNHEY; CDR2 reads SVGEGT. The CDR3 has 11 residues. CDR3 bases: TGTGCCAGCAGCCCTCTTTACGAGCAGTACTTC. Translated: CASSPLYEQYF.

This chain joins TRBV5-6 and TRBJ1-2, with 7 bases matching TRBD1. After removal of 5 bases from V and 4 bases from J, the junction contained 8 bases not matched to a gene. Germline V CDR1 and CDR2: SGHDT, YYEEEE. There are 14 residues in the CDR3. The chain's CDR3 is CASRLPGQRYGYTF. Here the CDR3 DNA reads TGTGCCAGCAGGCTCCCGGGACAGCGCTATGGCTACACCTTC.

The chain employs TRBV12-3 or TRBV12-4 and TRBJ1-4; no clear D gene. The ends were cut back, 7 bases at V and 6 bases at J, with 9 bases in the middle. The CDR3 contains 12 residues. The CDR3 DNA follows: TGTGCCAGCAACAGTCTCCATGAAAAACTGTTTTTT. Protein sequence: CASNSLHEKLFF.

V usage is TRBV28 and J usage is TRBJ2-5, with D tentatively TRBD2 (6 bases). The V gene's germline CDR1 is MDHEN and CDR2 SYDVKM. Trimming removed 4 bases from V and 1 base from J, with 19 bases in between. The CDR3 loop spans 17 amino acids. CDR3 sequence (DNA): TGTGCCAGCAGTTCTCCAACCCCGGGACTCCTCCAAGAGACCCAGTACTTC. This codes for CASSSPTPGLLQETQYF. The complete variable domain, with remaining parts taken from reference TRBV28 and TRBJ2-5, reads DVKVTQSSRYLVKRTGEKVFLECVQDMDHENMFWYRQDPGLGLRLIYFSYDVKMKEKGDIPEGYSVSREKKERFSLILESASTNQTSMYLCASSSPTPGLLQETQYFGPGTRLLVL.

The V and J genes are TRBV24-1 and TRBJ1-1; D might be TRBD1 (5 bases). The germline CDR1 and CDR2 sequences are KGHDR and SFDVKD. This CDR3 is 15 amino acids long. V was trimmed by 3 bases and J by 3 bases, leaving 13 bases between them. The CDR3 bases are TGTGCCACCAGTGATCCCGGATCGGGGGACACTGAAGCTTTCTTT. This encodes CATSDPGSGDTEAFF.

This chain uses TRBV3-1 (or the pseudogene TRBV3-2) with TRBJ1-1, with a tentative D call TRBD1 (6 bases). From germline, CDR1 is LGHDT and CDR2 YNNKEL (reference sequence). The CDR3 has 13 amino acids. V was trimmed by 1 base and J by 9 bases, leaving 12 bases between them. CDR3 in DNA: TGTGCCAGCAGCCAAGCGTCAGGGGTTAAAGCTTTCTTT. It translates to CASSQASGVKAFF.

The chain carries TRBV5-1 and TRBJ2-3; no firm D call. The CDR3 loop spans 16 amino acids. The V gene lost 4 bases and the J gene lost 0 bases, with 15 bases spanning the gap. The germline CDR1 and CDR2 sequences are SGHRS and YFSETQ. The chain's CDR3 is CASSPDEAKSTDTQYF. CDR3 sequence (DNA): TGCGCCAGCAGCCCTGATGAAGCGAAGAGCACAGATACGCAGTATTTT. The full variable domain, its missing parts supplied by reference TRBV5-1 and TRBJ2-3, is KAGVTQTPRYLIKTRGQQVTLSCSPISGHRSVSWYQQTPGQGLQFLFEYFSETQRNKGNFPGRFSGRQFSNSRSEMNVSTLELGDSALYLCASSPDEAKSTDTQYFGPGTRLTVL.

The gene calls are TRBV19 and TRBJ1-2; no definite D call. Looked up from germline, CDR1 is LNHDA and CDR2 is SQIVND (reference sequence). The V gene lost 7 bases and the J gene lost 3 bases, with 18 bases spanning the gap. The CDR3 runs to 15 residues. CDR3 nucleotides: TGTGCCAGTACCCCCCTCGAGAGGAGGGACTATGGCTACACCTTC. Translated: CASTPLERRDYGYTF.

The V and J genes are TRBV19 and TRBJ2-3; D is possibly TRBD2 (6 bases). Germline V lookup: CDR1 LNHDA, CDR2 SQIVND (reference sequence). With 10 bases removed from V and 3 bases from J, the gap between germline ends came to 17 bases. The CDR3 covers 14 residues. The CDR3 sequence: CATLGLRGTDTQYF. The CDR3 DNA reads TGTGCCACCCTTGGACTAAGAGGGACAGATACGCAGTATTTT.

The chain recombines TRBV6-5 with TRBJ1-5; 8 bases fit TRBD1. Germline trimming cut 5 bases from V and 1 base from J; bases unmatched to any gene: 4. The V gene's germline CDR1 is MNHEY and CDR2 SVGAGI. The CDR3 has 15 amino acids. CDR3 protein: CASSRQGLSNQPQHF. For the CDR3, the DNA is TGTGCCAGCAGTCGACAGGGGTTAAGCAATCAGCCCCAGCATTTT.

The chain has TRBV16 and TRBJ1-1, with 9 bases fitting TRBD1. Trimming cost V 4 bases and J 1 base; bases outside gene matches: 7. The CDR3 runs to 16 residues. Germline-derived CDR1 and CDR2 are KGHSY and FQNENV. CDR3 sequence (DNA): TGTGCCAGCAGCCCTTATTTGGGACAGGGGAACACTGAAGCTTTCTTT. This translates into CASSPYLGQGNTEAFF.

This rearrangement joins TRBV4-2 to TRBJ1-1; the D gene is possibly TRBD1 (5 bases). Trimming removed 4 bases at V and 3 bases at J, with 15 bases between. The CDR3 consists of 15 residues. The germline V gene encodes CDR1 LGHNA and CDR2 YNFKEQ. The CDR3 bases are TGTGCCAGCAGCCCCTCCGGGACTGTCTACACTGAAGCTTTCTTT. Its protein is CASSPSGTVYTEAFF.

This clone came up once. The CDR3 sequence is CASSVVQGANTEAFF. The CDR3 DNA reads TGTGCCAGCAGCGTAGTACAGGGGGCGAATACTGAAGCTTTCTTT. The chain is built from TRBV9 and TRBJ1-1, with 9 bases aligning to TRBD1. The CDR3 loop spans 15 amino acids. With 0 bases clipped from V and 5 bases from J, the junction kept 5 bases outside the gene matches. CDR1 and CDR2 from the germline V gene are SGDLS and YYNGEE.

CDR3 in amino acids: CASSLRRMNTEAFF. CDR3 coding DNA: TGTGCCAGCAGTTTGAGGAGGATGAACACTGAAGCTTTCTTT. This chain links TRBV27 with TRBJ1-1, with D uncertain. The CDR3 consists of 14 residues. Germline V gene sequence: CDR1 MNHEY, CDR2 SMNVEV (reference sequence). Trimming took 3 bases from V and 0 from J, leaving 8 bases between them.

The gene calls are TRBV6-5 and TRBJ2-5, with 7 nucleotides matching TRBD2. This CDR3 comprises 13 residues. CDR1 and CDR2 (germline): MNHEY, SVGAGI. Losses at the gene ends were 7 bases for V and 7 bases for J; bases not matched to a gene: 9. The CDR3 DNA follows: TGTGCCAGCATTACCCCGGGAGGCGGGACCCAGTACTTC. Its protein product is CASITPGGGTQYF.

The rearrangement joins TRBV7-9 to TRBJ2-7; D perhaps matches TRBD1 (6 bases). V was trimmed by 5 bases and J by 1 base, leaving 15 bases between them. The CDR3 sequence is 15 residues long. Looked up from germline, CDR1 is SEHNR and CDR2 is FQNEAQ (reference sequence). In DNA, the CDR3 is TGTGCCAGCAGCGTAGAGGACAGCCCATCCTACGAGCAGTACTTC. As protein: CASSVEDSPSYEQYF.